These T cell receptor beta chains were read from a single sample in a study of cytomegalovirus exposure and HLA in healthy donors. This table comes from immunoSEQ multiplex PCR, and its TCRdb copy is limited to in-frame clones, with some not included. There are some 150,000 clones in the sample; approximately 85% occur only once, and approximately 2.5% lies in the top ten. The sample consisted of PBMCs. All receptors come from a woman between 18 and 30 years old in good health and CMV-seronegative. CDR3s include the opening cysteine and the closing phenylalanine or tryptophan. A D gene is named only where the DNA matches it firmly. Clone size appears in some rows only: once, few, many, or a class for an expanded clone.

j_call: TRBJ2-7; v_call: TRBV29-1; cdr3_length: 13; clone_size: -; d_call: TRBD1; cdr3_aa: CSVGTGNRYEQYF; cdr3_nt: TGCAGCGTCGGGACAGGGAATCGCTACGAGCAGTACTTC
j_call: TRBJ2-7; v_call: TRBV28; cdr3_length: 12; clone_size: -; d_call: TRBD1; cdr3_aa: CASLNRGGGQYF; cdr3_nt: TGTGCCAGCTTAAACAGGGGCGGCGGGCAGTACTTC
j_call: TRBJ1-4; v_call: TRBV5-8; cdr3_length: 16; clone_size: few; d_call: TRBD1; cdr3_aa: CASSWGQTTTNEKLFF; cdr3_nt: TGTGCCAGCAGCTGGGGACAGACCACAACTAATGAAAAACTGTTTTTT
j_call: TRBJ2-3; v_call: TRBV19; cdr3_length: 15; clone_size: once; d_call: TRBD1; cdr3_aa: CASSSGQGVTDTQYF; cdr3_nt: TGTGCCAGTAGTAGTGGACAGGGGGTTACAGATACGCAGTATTTT
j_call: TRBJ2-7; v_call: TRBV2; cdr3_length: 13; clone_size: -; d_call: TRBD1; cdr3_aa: CASSYRTGSEQYF; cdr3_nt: TGTGCCAGCAGTTACCGGACAGGGAGCGAGCAGTACTTC
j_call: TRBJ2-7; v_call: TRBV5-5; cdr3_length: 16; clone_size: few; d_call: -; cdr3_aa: CASSFQTGFSSYEQYF; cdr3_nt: TGTGCCAGCAGCTTTCAGACAGGATTCAGCTCCTACGAGCAGTACTTC
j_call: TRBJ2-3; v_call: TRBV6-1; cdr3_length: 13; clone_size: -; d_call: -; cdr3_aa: CASSSPGLNTQYF; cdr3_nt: TGTGCCAGCAGCAGTCCGGGGTTGAATACGCAGTATTTT
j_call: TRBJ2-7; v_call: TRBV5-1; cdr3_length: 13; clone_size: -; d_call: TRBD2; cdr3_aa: CASSGTSQYEQYF; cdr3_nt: TGCGCCAGCAGCGGGACTAGTCAGTACGAGCAGTACTTC
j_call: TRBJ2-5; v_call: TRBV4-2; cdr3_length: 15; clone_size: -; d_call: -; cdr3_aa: CASSQDEGRGKTQYF; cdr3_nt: TGTGCCAGCAGCCAAGATGAGGGCAGGGGTAAGACCCAGTACTTC
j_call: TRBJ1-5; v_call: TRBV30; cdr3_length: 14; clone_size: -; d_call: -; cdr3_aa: CAWARGGSRQPQHF; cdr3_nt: TGTGCCTGGGCCCGTGGGGGCTCACGACAGCCCCAGCATTTT
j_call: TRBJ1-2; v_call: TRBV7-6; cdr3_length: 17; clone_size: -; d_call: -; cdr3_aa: CASSPGMRRGRLYGYTF; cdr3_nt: TGTGCCAGCAGCCCCGGGATGAGGAGGGGCCGTCTCTATGGCTACACCTTC
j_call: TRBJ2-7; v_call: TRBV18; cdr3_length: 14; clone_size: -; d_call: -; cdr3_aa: CASSPPSQTYEQYF; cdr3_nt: TGTGCCAGCTCACCCCCTTCACAGACCTACGAGCAGTACTTC
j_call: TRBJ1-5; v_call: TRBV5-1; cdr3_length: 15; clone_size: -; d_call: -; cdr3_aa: CASSPGGASNQPQHF; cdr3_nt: TGCGCCAGCAGCCCTGGTGGGGCTAGCAATCAGCCCCAGCATTTT
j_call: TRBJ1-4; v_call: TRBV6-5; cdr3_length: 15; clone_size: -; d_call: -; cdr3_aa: CASSYGWGPGEKLFF; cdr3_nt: TGTGCCAGCAGTTACGGCTGGGGGCCAGGGGAAAAACTGTTTTTT
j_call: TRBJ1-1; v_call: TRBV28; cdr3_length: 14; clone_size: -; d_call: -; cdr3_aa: CASLRVGGNTEAFF; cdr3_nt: TGTGCCAGCCTCCGGGTAGGAGGGAACACTGAAGCTTTCTTT
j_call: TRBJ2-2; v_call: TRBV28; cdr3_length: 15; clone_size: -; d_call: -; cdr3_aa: CATRPGQRRTGELFF; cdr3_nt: TGTGCCACGCGGCCAGGGCAAAGGAGAACCGGGGAGCTGTTTTTT
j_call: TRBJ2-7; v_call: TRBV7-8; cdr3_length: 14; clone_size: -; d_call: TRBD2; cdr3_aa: CASSRGGREDEQYF; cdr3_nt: TGTGCCAGCAGCCGCGGGGGGCGGGAGGACGAGCAGTACTTC
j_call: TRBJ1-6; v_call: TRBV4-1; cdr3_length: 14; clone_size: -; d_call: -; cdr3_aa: CASSQAGTVSPLHF; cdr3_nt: TGCGCCAGCAGCCAAGCGGGGACTGTATCACCCCTCCACTTT
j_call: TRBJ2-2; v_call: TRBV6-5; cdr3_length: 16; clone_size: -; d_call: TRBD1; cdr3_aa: CASSYLLRQGAGELFF; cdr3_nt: TGTGCCAGCAGTTACTTATTACGGCAGGGGGCCGGGGAGCTGTTTTTT
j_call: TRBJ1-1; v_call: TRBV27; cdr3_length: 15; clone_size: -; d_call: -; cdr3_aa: CASSFGRGVGTEAFF; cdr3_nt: TGTGCCAGCAGTTTTGGTAGGGGTGTGGGCACTGAAGCTTTCTTT
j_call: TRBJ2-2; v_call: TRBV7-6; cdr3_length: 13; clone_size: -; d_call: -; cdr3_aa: CASSADSAGELFF; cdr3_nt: TGTGCCAGCAGCGCGGACTCGGCCGGGGAGCTGTTTTTT
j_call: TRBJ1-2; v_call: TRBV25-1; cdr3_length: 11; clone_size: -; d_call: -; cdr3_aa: CAAGVMAGYTF; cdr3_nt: TGTGCCGCTGGTGTGATGGCTGGCTACACCTTC
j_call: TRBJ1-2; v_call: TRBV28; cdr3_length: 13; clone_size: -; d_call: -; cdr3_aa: CASTEGGAGGYTF; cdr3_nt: TGTGCCAGCACCGAGGGAGGGGCAGGTGGCTACACCTTC
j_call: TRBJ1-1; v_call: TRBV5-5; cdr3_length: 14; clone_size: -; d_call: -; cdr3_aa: CASSMEQGNTEAFF; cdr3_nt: TGTGCCAGCAGTATGGAACAGGGGAACACTGAAGCTTTCTTT
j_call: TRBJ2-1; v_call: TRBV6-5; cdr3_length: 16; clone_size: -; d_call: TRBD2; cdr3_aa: CASSYMGLARYNEQFF; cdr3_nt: TGTGCCAGCAGTTACATGGGACTAGCGCGCTACAATGAGCAGTTCTTC
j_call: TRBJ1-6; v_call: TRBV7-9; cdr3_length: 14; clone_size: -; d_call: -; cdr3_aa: CASSYRASNSPLHF; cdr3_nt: TGTGCCAGCAGCTACAGGGCCAGTAATTCACCCCTCCACTTT
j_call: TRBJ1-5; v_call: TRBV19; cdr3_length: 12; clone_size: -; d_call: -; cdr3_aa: CARDTCNQPQHF; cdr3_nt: TGTGCCAGGGACACTTGCAATCAGCCCCAGCATTTT
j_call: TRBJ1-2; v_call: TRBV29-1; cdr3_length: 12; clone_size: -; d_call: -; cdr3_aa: CSVTNRVRGYTF; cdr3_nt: TGCAGCGTTACGAACAGGGTTAGAGGCTACACCTTC
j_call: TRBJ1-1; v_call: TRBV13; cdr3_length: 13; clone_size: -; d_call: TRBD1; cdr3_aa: CASSGGQITEAFF; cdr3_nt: TGTGCCAGCAGTGGGGGACAGATCACTGAAGCTTTCTTT
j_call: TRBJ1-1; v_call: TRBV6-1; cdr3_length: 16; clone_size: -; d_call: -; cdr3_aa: CAGSERPGFMNTEAFF; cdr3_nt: TGTGCCGGCAGTGAACGGCCAGGGTTCATGAACACTGAAGCTTTCTTT
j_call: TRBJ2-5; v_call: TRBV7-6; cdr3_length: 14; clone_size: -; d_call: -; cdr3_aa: CASSQRLSGETQYF; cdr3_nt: TGTGCCAGCAGCCAGCGACTGTCCGGAGAGACCCAGTACTTC
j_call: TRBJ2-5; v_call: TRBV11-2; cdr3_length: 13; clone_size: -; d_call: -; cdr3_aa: CASSQGQQETQYF; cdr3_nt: TGTGCCAGCAGCCAAGGACAGCAAGAGACCCAGTACTTC
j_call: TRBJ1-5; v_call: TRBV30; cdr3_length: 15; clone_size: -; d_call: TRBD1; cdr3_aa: CAWSVPTGGIQPQHF; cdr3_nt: TGTGCCTGGAGTGTCCCCACAGGGGGGATTCAGCCCCAGCATTTT
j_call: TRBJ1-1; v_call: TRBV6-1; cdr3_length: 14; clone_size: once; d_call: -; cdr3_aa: CASSEGGLDTEAFF; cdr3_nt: TGTGCCAGCAGTGAGGGAGGGTTGGACACTGAAGCTTTCTTT
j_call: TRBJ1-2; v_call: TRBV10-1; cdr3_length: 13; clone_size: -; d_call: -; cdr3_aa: CASSESQASGYTF; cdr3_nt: TGCGCCAGCAGTGAGTCACAAGCGTCTGGCTACACCTTC
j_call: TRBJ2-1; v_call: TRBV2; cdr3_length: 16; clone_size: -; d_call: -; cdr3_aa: CASSEGRGRPYNEQFF; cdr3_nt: TGTGCCAGCAGTGAGGGCCGGGGTAGGCCGTACAATGAGCAGTTCTTC
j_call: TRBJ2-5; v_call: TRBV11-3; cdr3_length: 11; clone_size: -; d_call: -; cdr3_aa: CASSSTETQYF; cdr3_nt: TGTGCCAGCAGCTCTACGGAGACCCAGTACTTC
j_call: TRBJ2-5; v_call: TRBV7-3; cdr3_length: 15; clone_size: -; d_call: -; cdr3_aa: CASSLRGGTQETQYF; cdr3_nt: TGTGCCAGCAGCCTAAGGGGGGGCACTCAAGAGACCCAGTACTTC
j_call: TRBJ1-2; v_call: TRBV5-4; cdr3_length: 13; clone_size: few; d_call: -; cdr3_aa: CASSLGGAHGYTF; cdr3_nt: TGTGCCAGCAGCCTCGGGGGGGCCCACGGCTACACCTTC
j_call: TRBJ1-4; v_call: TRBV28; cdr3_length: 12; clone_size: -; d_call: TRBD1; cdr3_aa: CASRRTGEKLFF; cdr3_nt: TGTGCCAGCAGACGGACAGGGGAGAAACTGTTTTTT
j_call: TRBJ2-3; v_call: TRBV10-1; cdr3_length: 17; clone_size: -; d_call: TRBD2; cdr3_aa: CASSDGLAGGGTDTQYF; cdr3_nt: TGCGCCAGCAGTGATGGACTAGCGGGGGGCGGTACAGATACGCAGTATTTT
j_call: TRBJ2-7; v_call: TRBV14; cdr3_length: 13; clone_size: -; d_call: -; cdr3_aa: CASSLTGGHEQYF; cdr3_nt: TGTGCCAGCAGCCTTACCGGCGGGCACGAGCAGTACTTC
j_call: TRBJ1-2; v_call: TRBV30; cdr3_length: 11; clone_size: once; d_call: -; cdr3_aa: CAWSVLVSSTF; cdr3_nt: TGTGCCTGGAGTGTACTCGTCTCGTCCACCTTC
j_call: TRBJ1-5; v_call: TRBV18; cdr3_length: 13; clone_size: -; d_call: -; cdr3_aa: CASSPGGAQPQHF; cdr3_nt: TGTGCCAGCTCACCAGGGGGCGCCCAGCCCCAGCATTTT
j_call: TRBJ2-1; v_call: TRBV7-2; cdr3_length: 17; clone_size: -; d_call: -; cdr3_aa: CASSLGIGVRWSNEQFF; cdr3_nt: TGTGCCAGCAGCTTAGGTATCGGGGTTCGGTGGTCGAATGAGCAGTTCTTC
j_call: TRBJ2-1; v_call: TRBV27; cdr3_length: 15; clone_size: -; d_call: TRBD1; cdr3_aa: CASSKDRGTYNEQFF; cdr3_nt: TGTGCCAGCAGTAAAGACAGGGGCACCTACAATGAGCAGTTCTTC
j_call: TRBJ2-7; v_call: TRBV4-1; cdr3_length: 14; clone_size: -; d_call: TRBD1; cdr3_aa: CASSQMDREYEQYF; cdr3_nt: TGCGCCAGCAGCCAAATGGACAGGGAATACGAGCAGTACTTC
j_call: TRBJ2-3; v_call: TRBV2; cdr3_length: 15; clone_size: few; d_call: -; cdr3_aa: CASSVEGSRRGTQYF; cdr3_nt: TGTGCCAGCAGTGTGGAGGGTTCCCGAAGGGGTACGCAGTATTTT
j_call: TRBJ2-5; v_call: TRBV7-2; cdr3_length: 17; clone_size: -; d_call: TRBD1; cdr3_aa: CASSRTGTGGWGETQYF; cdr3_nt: TGTGCCAGCAGCCGAACCGGGACAGGGGGCTGGGGAGAGACCCAGTACTTC
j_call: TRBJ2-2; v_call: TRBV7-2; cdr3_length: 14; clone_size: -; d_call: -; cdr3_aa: CASSVPSAPGELFF; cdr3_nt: TGTGCCAGCAGCGTACCTAGCGCTCCCGGGGAGCTGTTTTTT
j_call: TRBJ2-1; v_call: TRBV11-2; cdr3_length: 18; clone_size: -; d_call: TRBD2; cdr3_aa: CASSYGLAGGPSYNEQFF; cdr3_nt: TGTGCCAGCAGCTACGGACTAGCGGGGGGACCCTCCTACAATGAGCAGTTCTTC
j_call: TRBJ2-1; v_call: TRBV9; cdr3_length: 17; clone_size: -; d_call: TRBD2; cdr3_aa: CASSVVSSGGRGGEQFF; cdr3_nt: TGTGCCAGCAGCGTAGTATCTAGCGGGGGCCGCGGGGGTGAGCAGTTCTTC
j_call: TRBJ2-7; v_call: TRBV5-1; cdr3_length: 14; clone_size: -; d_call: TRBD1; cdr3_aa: CASSLGQGLYEQYF; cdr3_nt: TGCGCCAGCAGCTTGGGACAGGGGCTCTACGAGCAGTACTTC
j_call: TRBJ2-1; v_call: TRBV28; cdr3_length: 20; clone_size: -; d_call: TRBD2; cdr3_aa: CASSYYRGLAPTSPYNEQFF; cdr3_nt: TGTGCCAGCAGTTACTATCGCGGACTAGCGCCGACGTCCCCCTACAATGAGCAGTTCTTC
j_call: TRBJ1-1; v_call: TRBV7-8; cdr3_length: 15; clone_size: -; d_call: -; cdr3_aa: CASSLTGTMNTEAFF; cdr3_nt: TGTGCCAGCAGCTTGACAGGAACCATGAACACTGAAGCTTTCTTT
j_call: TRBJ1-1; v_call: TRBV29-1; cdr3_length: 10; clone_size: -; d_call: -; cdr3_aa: CSVEVTEAFF; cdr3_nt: TGCAGCGTTGAAGTAACTGAAGCTTTCTTT
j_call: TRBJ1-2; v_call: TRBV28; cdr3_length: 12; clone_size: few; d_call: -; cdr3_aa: CASSFISYGYTF; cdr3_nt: TGTGCCAGCAGTTTTATCAGCTATGGCTACACCTTC
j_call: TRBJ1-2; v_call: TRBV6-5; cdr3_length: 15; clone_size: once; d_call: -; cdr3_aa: CASSYSGGGSYGYTF; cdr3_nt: TGTGCCAGCAGTTACTCTGGGGGGGGTTCCTATGGCTACACCTTC